The clone carrying this TCR beta chain was counted between two and nine times. The antigen is unknown. A universal primer site was incorporated via template switching, and the cDNA contained unique molecular identifiers. One entry per CDR3 protein, called by TCRdb with MiXCR from the 5' RACE reads. In the table there are about 920,000 distinct CDR3 sequences, over 9% of which are singletons. The length of the CDR3 is 14 residues. Per germline, CDR1 SGHVS and CDR2 FQNEAQ. The germline V and J ends were trimmed by 4 bases and 6 bases, with 14 bases remaining between them. The data were obtained in a study of identical twins. Study-wide results and limits: Partly confounded zero-insertion analyses could result from invariant MAIT and iNKT cells. The abundant beta clonotypes from cord blood had fewer insertions, and memory repertoires had none of this.

In every case, the donor was a healthy Caucasian. This sample also appeared in a second study, on yellow fever vaccine responses in identical twins.

The receptor's source is a woman aged 18-35 years in good health. The genes are TRBV7-8 and TRBJ2-3; maybe TRBD2 (5 bases). Sequenced sample: PBMCs. CDR3 coding DNA: TGTGCCAGCAGCTGGGCGGGTTCAAGGGATACGCAGTATTTT. Translation: CASSWAGSRDTQYF.